The clone carrying this T cell receptor beta chain was seen only a few times. Its antigen is currently unknown. These data come from a study of T-cell memory formation after mild COVID-19. Study details: TCR clusters were mostly confined to one donor each.

Each CDR3 protein gets one entry after TCRdb re-called the 5' RACE reads with MiXCR. Here the sample spans 300,000 to 400,000 distinct CDR3 sequences, 21% being singletons. V was shortened by 0 bases and J by 3 bases, with 16 bases between the two germline ends. The CDR3 extends over 17 amino acids. Study-level findings and limits: Day 37-peaking second-wave clones had unconfirmed SARS-CoV-2 specificity. Contracting CD4+ clones were located mainly in CM and EM, and CD8+ clones in EMRA.

The receptor was derived from an adult woman who had mild COVID-19 (a few samples of this study predate the infection). Cell type and time point are not known. Sequencing was performed on PBMCs or a T cell subset sorted from them (not recorded which). This sequence joins TRBV23-1 and TRBJ2-3, with D perhaps matching TRBD2 (5 bases). TRBV23-1 carries the ORF label, with uncertain function. The CDR3 region is CASSQSEVGRGTDTQYF. CDR3 sequence (DNA): TGCGCCAGCAGTCAATCGGAGGTTGGCAGAGGAACAGATACGCAGTATTTT.